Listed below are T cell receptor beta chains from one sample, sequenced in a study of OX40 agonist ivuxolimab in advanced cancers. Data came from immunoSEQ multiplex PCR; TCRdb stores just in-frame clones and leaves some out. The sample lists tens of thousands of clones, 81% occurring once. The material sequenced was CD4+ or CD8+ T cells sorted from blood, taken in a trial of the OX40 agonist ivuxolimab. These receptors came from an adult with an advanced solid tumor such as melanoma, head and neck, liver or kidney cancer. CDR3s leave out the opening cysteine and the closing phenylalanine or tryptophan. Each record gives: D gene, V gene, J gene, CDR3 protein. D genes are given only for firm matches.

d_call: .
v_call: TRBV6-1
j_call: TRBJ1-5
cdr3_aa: ASSEDSYSNQPQH

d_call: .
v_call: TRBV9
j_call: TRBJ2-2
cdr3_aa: ASSINTGELF

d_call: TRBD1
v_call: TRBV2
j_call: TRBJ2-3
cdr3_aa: ASSRDRTPAWDTQY

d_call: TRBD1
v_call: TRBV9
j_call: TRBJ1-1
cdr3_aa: ASSVVQGGTEAF

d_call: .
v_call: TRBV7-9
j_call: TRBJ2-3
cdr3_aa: ASSFSSSTDTQY

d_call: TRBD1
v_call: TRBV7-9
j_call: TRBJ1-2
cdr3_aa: ASKEGAGYGYT

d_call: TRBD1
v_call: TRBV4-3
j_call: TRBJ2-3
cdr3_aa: ASSRLTGGATDTQY

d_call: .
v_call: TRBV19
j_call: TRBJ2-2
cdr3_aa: ASSPGYANTGELF

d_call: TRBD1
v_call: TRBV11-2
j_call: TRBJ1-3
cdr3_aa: ASSYQGAGSGNTIY

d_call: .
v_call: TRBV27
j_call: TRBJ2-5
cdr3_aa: ASSLWGQETQY

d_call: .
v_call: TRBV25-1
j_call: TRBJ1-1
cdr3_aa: ASSVGVRTEAF

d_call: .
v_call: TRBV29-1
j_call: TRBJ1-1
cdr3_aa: SVAGLTGTEAF

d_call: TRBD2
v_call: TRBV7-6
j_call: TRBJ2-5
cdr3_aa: ASRDGASGQETQY

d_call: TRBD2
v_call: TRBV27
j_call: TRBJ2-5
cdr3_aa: ASSYLAGQETQY

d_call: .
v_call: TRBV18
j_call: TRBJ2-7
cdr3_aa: ASSPSSDGTPYEQY

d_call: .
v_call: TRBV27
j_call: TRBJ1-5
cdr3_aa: ASSRPSPQSGNQPQH

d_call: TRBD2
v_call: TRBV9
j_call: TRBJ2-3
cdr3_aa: ASSGAAGALTTDTQY

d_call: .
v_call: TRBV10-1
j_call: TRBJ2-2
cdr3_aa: ATLDLQSGELF

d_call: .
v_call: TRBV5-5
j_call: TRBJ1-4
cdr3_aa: ASSPHTYGPATNEKLF

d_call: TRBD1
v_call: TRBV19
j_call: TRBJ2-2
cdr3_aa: ASSIGQGITGELF

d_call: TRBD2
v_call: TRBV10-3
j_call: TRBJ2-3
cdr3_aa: AISESVSGRATYTDTQY

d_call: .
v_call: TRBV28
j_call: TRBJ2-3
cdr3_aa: ASSLSVFTDTQY

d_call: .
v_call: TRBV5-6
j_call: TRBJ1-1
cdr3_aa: ASSLGAQGNTEAF

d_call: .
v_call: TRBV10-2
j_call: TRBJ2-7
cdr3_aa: ASRNPSGDSYEQY

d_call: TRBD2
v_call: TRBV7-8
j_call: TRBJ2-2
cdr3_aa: ATTAGGLAGANTGELF

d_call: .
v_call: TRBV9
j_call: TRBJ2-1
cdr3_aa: ASSDEQSSYNEQF

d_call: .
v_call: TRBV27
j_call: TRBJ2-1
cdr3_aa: ASSPLGAGGSYNEQF

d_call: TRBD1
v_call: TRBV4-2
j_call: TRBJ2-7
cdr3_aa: ASSHTGVYEQY

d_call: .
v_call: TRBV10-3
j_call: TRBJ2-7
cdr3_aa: AISESDTGNYEQY

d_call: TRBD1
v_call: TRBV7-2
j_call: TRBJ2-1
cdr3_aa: ASTNFGTGAYNEQF

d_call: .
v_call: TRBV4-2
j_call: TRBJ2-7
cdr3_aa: ASSQVGGRLEQY

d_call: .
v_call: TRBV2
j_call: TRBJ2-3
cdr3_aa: ASNKDPTDTQY

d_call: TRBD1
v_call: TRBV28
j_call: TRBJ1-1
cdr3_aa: ASRGTAKNTEAF

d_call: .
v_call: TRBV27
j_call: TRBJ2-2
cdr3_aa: ASSFNGNTGELF

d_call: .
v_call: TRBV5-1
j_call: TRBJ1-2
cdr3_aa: ASSFPPGGDGYT

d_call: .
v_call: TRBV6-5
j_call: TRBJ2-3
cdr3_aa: ASSLGGPSDTQY

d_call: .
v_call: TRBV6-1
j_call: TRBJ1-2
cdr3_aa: ASSELEGSENYGYT

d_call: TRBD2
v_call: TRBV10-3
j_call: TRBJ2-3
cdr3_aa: AISEGLAAYTDTQY

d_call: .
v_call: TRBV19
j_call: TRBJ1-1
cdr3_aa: ASSIWGNANTEAF

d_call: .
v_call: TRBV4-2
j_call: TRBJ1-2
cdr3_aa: ASSLGRRTYSNYGYT

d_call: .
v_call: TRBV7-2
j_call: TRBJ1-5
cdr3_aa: ASSPFGGQPQH

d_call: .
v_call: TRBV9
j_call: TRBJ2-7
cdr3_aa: ASSSGVRTYEQY

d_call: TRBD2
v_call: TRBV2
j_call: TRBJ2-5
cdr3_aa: ASRPSGGGQETQY

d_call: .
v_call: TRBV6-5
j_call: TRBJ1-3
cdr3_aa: ASSYPGPGNTIY

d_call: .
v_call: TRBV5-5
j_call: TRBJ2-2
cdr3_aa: ASSLVEQNTGELF

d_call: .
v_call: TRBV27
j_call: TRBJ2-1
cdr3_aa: ASSYGSYNEQF

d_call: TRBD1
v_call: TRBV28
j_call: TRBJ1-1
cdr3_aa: ASSFPPDRPTEAF

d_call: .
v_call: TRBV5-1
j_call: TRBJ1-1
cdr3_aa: ASSLAWGNEAF

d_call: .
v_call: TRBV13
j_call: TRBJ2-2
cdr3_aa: ASSSLGEELF

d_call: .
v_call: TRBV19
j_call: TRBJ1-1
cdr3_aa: ASSIDADTLNTEAF

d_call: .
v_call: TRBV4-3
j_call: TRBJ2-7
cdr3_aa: ASSQGRVRLYEQY

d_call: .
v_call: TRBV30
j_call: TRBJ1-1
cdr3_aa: AWRPMGSTEAF